Below are 12 T cell receptor beta chains sequenced from a single sample in a study of regulatory T cells in long-lasting Graves disease. Researchers made TCR beta libraries by using iRepertoire HTBI primers and running Arm-PCR on CDR3 regions. TCRdb re-derived calls from the multiplex PCR reads in MiXCR, one entry per CDR3 protein. The table records 360,000 or so distinct CDR3 sequences, about 12% of them present only once. Time point meaning: newly diagnosed GD, antithyroid drugs for less than 3 months. RNA extracted from PBMCs served as the sequencing template. Another study also made use of these data, one on T cells in Graves' hyperthyroidism and ophthalmopathy.

The material was peripheral blood mononuclear cells (PBMCs), obtained at new diagnosis, from a patient treated with antithyroid drugs. These receptors came from a young woman with Graves disease.

This clonotype was recorded at least ten times. CDR3 nucleotide sequence: TGTGCCAGCAGTCACCAAGGGACAGGGAGCAATCAGCCCCAGCATTTT. Translating it yields CASSHQGTGSNQPQHF. V is TRBV6-2 or TRBV6-3 and J is TRBJ1-5, with 9 bases matching TRBD1. There are 16 residues in the CDR3. With V trimmed by 5 bases and J by 1 base, 6 bases remained unmatched. The germline CDR1 and CDR2 sequences are MNHEY and SVGEGT.

There are a few counts of this clonotype. CDR3 protein: CASSPNPGLAGGEQFF. As DNA, the CDR3 is TGCGCCAGCAGCCCCAACCCGGGACTAGCTGGTGGTGAGCAGTTCTTC. The V and J genes are TRBV4-1 and TRBJ2-1, with 9 nucleotides matching TRBD2. J gave up 9 bases and V 4 bases, and 13 bases lay outside the gene matches. Germline values: CDR1 MGHRA, CDR2 YSYEKL. This CDR3 contains 16 residues.

This clonotype has ten or more counts. V gene TRBV12-3 or TRBV12-4 combines with J gene TRBJ2-3; perhaps TRBD2 as D (5 bases). The CDR3 contains 14 residues. The V end was cut by 4 bases, the J end by 6 bases, with 14 bases between. CDR3 region: CASSWTGVADTQYF. The CDR3 bases are TGTGCCAGCAGTTGGACCGGTGTAGCGGATACGCAGTATTTT.

This clonotype was seen repeatedly, ten times or more. This rearrangement joins TRBV6-1 to TRBJ1-2; tentative D call: TRBD1 (6 bases). Between the trimmed V and J ends, which lost 2 bases and 8 bases, there was a span of 15 bases. The CDR3 is 14 residues long. Germline CDR1 and CDR2: MNHNS and SASEGT. The CDR3 region is CASSEPRGAGGYTF. CDR3 in DNA: TGTGCCAGCAGTGAACCACGGGGGGCCGGCGGCTACACCTTC.

This clonotype was found many times. The V gene is TRBV20-1, the J gene TRBJ2-7; D is possibly TRBD1 or TRBD2 (6 bases each). The CDR3 runs to 13 residues. Germline V gene data show CDR1 as DFQATT and CDR2 as SNEGSKA (reference sequence). The V end was cut by 3 bases, the J end by 7 bases, with 16 bases between. The CDR3 sequence is CSASRGAGLEQYV. Here the CDR3 DNA reads TGCAGTGCTAGTAGGGGGGCGGGTCTGGAGCAGTACGTC.

Only a few counts were recorded for this clonotype. The junction departs from the called germline gene at one end, perhaps through a read error. The rearrangement links TRBV7-2 to TRBJ2-3, with D tentatively TRBD2 (6 bases). Germline CDR1 reads SGHTA; CDR2 reads FQGNSA. The CDR3 runs 17 residues. CDR3 DNA: TGTGCCGGCAGCTTAGCGGTGGGAAGCGGACGCACAGATACGCAGTATTTT. It translates to CAGSLAVGSGRTDTQYF.

This clonotype was counted ten times or more. The chain uses TRBV18 and TRBJ2-5, with 10 bases identical to TRBD2. Germline V gene sequence: CDR1 KGHSH, CDR2 LQKENI. The V segment lost 6 bases and the J segment 4 bases; nucleotides outside the gene matches: 11. The length of the CDR3 is 16 residues. The CDR3 region is CASSPRQRGGGETQYF. The CDR3, as DNA: TGTGCCAGCTCCCCGCGGCAGCGGGGGGGGGGAGAGACCCAGTACTTC.

The chain employs TRBV4-3 and TRBJ1-2, with 9 bases fitting TRBD1. The CDR3 contains 14 residues. The V and J ends lost 7 bases and 1 base, in that order; junction bases with no gene match: 4. Germline V gives CDR1 LGHNA, CDR2 YSLEER. CDR3 DNA sequence: TGCGCCAGCACACGGACAGGGGATAACTATGGCTACACCTTC. Amino acid sequence: CASTRTGDNYGYTF.

Comment on this clonotype: A much larger clone lies one base from this, so it may be a read error. This rearrangement joins TRBV6-1 to TRBJ2-3, with D possibly matching TRBD2 (5 bases). The CDR3 loop spans 14 amino acids. Trimming stripped 4 bases from V and 4 bases from J, with 12 bases between. Germline V lookup: CDR1 MNHNS, CDR2 SASEGT. CDR3 protein: CASSGLARADTQYF. The CDR3 DNA follows: TGTGCCAGCAGTGGGCTAGCTAGGGCAGATACGCAGTATTTT.

At least ten counts were recorded for this clonotype. The chain employs TRBV24-1 and TRBJ2-2; weak D call: TRBD1 (5 bases). In germline, CDR1 is KGHDR, CDR2 SFDVKD. This CDR3 is 14 amino acids long. The ends were cut back, 6 bases at V and 3 bases at J, with 10 bases in the middle. CDR3 nucleotides: TGTGCCACCAGTAGGGGTGAGGACACCGGGGAGCTGTTTTTT. Amino acid sequence: CATSRGEDTGELFF.

This clonotype was counted a few times. This chain connects TRBV19 to TRBJ1-1; the D is unclear. Germline CDR1 and CDR2: LNHDA and SQIVND (reference sequence). The CDR3 is 14 amino acids. V was pared by 2 bases and J by 0 bases, with 7 bases between. The CDR3 protein is CASSINSMNTEAFF. The CDR3 region has the DNA TGTGCCAGTAGTATAAACAGCATGAACACTGAAGCTTTCTTT.

This clonotype was counted a few times. The rearrangement joins TRBV18 to TRBJ2-7; 7 positions agree with TRBD2. This CDR3 has 12 amino acids. Germline CDR1 is KGHSH and CDR2 is LQKENI. Trimming cost V 5 bases and J 13 bases; bases outside gene matches: 11. The CDR3 sequence: CASSGPSGSSYF. The DNA for the CDR3 is TGTGCCAGCTCAGGCCCTAGCGGCAGCTCTTACTTC.